This T cell receptor beta chain was retrieved from a study of blood T cell repertoires in COVID-19. Study-level background: Samples came from the United States, Italy and Spain, spanning acute and convalescent COVID-19.

This table comes from immunoSEQ multiplex PCR, and its TCRdb copy is limited to in-frame clones, with some not included. This repertoire shows about 370,000 clones, about 89% found once; its top ten account for about 10%. The V and J ends lost 0 bases and 5 bases, in that order; junction bases with no gene match: 7. Per germline, CDR1 LNHNV and CDR2 YYDKDF (reference sequence). This CDR3 has 16 amino acids. This clonotype originated in a woman aged 25 to 39 with COVID-19, enrolled during active disease. Sample: peripheral blood. The V gene is TRBV15, the J gene TRBJ2-5; 9 bases fit TRBD1. The DNA of the CDR3 is TGTGCCACCAGCAGAGAGGACAGGGGTGGTCGGGAGACCCAGTACTTC. It is translated as CATSREDRGGRETQYF.